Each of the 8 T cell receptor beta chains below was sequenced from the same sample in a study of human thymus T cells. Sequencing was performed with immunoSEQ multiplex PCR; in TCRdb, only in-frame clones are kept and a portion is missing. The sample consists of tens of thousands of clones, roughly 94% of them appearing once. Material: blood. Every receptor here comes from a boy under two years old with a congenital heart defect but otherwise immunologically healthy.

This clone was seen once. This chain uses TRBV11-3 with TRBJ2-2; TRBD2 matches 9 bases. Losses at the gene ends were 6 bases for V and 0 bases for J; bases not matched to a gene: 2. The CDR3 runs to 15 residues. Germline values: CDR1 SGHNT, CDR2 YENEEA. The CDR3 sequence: CASRTSGANTGELFF. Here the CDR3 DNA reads TGTGCCAGCAGGACTAGCGGCGCGAACACCGGGGAGCTGTTTTTT.

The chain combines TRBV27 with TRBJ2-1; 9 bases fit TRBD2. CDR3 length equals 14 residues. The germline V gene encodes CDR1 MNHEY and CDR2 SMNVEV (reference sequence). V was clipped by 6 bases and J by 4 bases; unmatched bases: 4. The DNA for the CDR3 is TGTGCCAGCAGCCTAGCGGGGCCATACAATGAGCAGTTCTTC. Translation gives CASSLAGPYNEQFF.

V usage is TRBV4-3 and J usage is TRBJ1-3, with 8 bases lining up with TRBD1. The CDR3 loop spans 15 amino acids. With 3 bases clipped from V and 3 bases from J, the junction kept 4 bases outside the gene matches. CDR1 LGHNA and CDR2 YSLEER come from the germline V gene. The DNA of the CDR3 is TGCGCCAGCAGCCACCAACAGGGGGGTGGAAACACCATATATTTT. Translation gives CASSHQQGGGNTIYF.

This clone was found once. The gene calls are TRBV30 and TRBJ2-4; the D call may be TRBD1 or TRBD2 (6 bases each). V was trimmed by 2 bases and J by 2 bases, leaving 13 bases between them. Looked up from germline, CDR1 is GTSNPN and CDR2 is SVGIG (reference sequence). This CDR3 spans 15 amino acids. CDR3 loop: CAWSRGAPTKNIQYF. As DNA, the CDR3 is TGTGCCTGGAGTAGGGGGGCCCCCACCAAAAACATTCAGTACTTC.

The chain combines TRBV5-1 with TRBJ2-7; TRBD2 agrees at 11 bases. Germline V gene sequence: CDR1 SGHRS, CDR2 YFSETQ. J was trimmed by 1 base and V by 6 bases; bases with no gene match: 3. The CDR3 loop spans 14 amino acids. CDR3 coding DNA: TGCGCCAGCACCCCTAGCGGGGGGTCCTACGAGCAGTACTTC. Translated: CASTPSGGSYEQYF.

The CDR3 protein is CAWSLGHSGNTIYF. The CDR3 DNA reads as TGTGCCTGGAGTTTGGGGCACTCTGGAAACACCATATATTTT. This chain uses TRBV30 with TRBJ1-3; the D gene is possibly TRBD1 (5 bases). Trimming cost V 2 bases and J 0 bases, with 8 bases left between them. The CDR3 runs to 14 residues. The germline V gene has CDR1 GTSNPN and CDR2 SVGIG (reference sequence).

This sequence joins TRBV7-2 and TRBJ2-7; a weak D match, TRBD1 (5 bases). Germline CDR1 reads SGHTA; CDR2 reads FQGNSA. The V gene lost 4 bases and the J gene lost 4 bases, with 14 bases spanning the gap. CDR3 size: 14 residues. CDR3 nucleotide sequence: TGTGCCAGCAGCTCCCACCGACAGACATACGAGCAGTACTTC. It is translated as CASSSHRQTYEQYF.

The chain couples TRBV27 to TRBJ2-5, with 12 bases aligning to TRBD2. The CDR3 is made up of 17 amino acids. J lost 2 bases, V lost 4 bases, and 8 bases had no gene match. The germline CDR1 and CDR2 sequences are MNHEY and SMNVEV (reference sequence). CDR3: CASSSRRLAGEQETQYF. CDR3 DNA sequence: TGTGCCAGCAGTTCCCGCCGACTAGCGGGGGAGCAAGAGACCCAGTACTTC.